Each of the 18 T cell receptor beta chains below was sequenced from the same sample in a study of human T cells and chemical hapten exposure. Each CDR3 protein is one row after TCRdb ran MiXCR on the RACE reads. Here the sample spans roughly 100,000 distinct CDR3 sequences, 10% to 12% being singletons. The time point: pre-sensitization, week 0. Described treatment: therapeutic diphenylcyclopropenone sensitization with weekly scalp DPC. The sample consisted of whole blood, taken in connection with sensitization to the hapten diphenylcyclopropenone (DPC). Receptors were obtained from a woman aged 55-70 years with alopecia areata. Some clones in this sample may be carry-over from other donors' samples.

In the case of this clonotype: A junction boundary mismatches the germline segment, possibly from a read error. This chain links TRBV3-1 with TRBJ1-6, with D perhaps TRBD1 (6 bases). The CDR3 is 15 residues long. The V gene's germline CDR1 is LGHDT and CDR2 YNNKEL (reference sequence). The CDR3 DNA follows: TGTGCCAGCAGCCAAGTAGGGCAGGGGCGGTCACCCCTCAACTTT. It yields the protein CASSQVGQGRSPLNF.

V usage is TRBV7-8 and J usage is TRBJ2-1; 16 nucleotides line up with TRBD2. The germline V gene encodes CDR1 SGHVS and CDR2 FQNEAQ. V trimming: 1 base; J trimming: 3 bases; junction bases outside the gene matches: 18. The CDR3 totals 23 residues. The CDR3 sequence is CASSLVRLAGTSGGGVFYNEQFF. The DNA for the CDR3 is TGTGCCAGCAGCTTAGTAAGGCTCGCTGGGACTAGCGGGGGGGGAGTTTTCTACAATGAGCAGTTCTTC.

This clonotype was recorded many times. The chain links TRBV28 to TRBJ2-7, with D perhaps TRBD2 (5 bases). The CDR3 is 13 amino acids. CDR1 MDHEN and CDR2 SYDVKM come from the germline V gene. The V gene lost 7 bases and the J gene lost 5 bases, with 15 bases spanning the gap. CDR3 nucleotides: TGTGCCAGCAACCCTGGCGGGCGTAACGAGCAGTACTTC. This translates into CASNPGGRNEQYF.

This clonotype was counted ten times or more. The chain carries TRBV7-6 and TRBJ2-1, with 7 bases matching TRBD2. Germline-derived CDR1 and CDR2 are SGHVS and FNYEAQ. The CDR3 consists of 13 residues. The trim removed 5 bases at V and 6 bases at J, leaving 4 bases unmatched. The CDR3 DNA sequence: TGTGCCAGCAGCCCCAGCGGGATCAATGAGCAGTTCTTC. It codes for CASSPSGINEQFF.

Ten or more counts support this clonotype. The chain carries TRBV18 and TRBJ1-1; D not resolved. The germline V gene encodes CDR1 KGHSH and CDR2 LQKENI. Trimming took 2 bases from V and 1 from J, leaving 8 bases between them. The CDR3 consists of 14 residues. The CDR3 DNA follows: TGTGCCAGCTCACCAGATGTCGCGAACACTGAAGCTTTCTTT. It translates to CASSPDVANTEAFF.

Concerning this clonotype itself: A much bigger clone sits one base away, suggesting this may be a read error. This rearrangement joins TRBV7-9 to TRBJ2-3, with 7 positions matching TRBD1. CDR1 is SEHNR, CDR2 FQNEAQ, per germline (reference sequence). The J segment lost 3 bases and the V segment lost 7 bases, leaving 16 bases of the junction unmatched. The CDR3 runs to 17 residues. CDR3 sequence (DNA): TGTGCCAGCAACTCCCCTGTTGACAGGGCTCGAACAGATACGCAGTATTTT. Encoded protein: CASNSPVDRARTDTQYF.

This clonotype was recorded a few times. The CDR3 region has the DNA TGCGCCAGCAAGTCGGACAGGGCGGACTACAATGAGCAGTTCTTC. Translated: CASKSDRADYNEQFF. V gene TRBV10-2 combines with J gene TRBJ2-1, with 8 bases aligning to TRBD1. The germline V gene has CDR1 WSHSY and CDR2 SAAADI. The CDR3 is 15 residues long. V lost 7 bases and J lost 3; bases outside the gene matches: 8.

The chain has TRBV12-3 or TRBV12-4 and TRBJ1-5, with unresolved D. V was shortened by 6 bases and J by 1 base, with 7 bases between the two germline ends. CDR3 length: 13 amino acids. The CDR3 loop reads CASRQRSNQPQHF. CDR3 coding DNA: TGTGCCAGCAGACAACGGAGCAATCAGCCCCAGCATTTT.

A few counts support this clonotype. The chain recombines TRBV5-1 with TRBJ1-2, with D perhaps matching TRBD1 (5 bases). The germline CDR1 and CDR2 sequences are SGHRS and YFSETQ. The CDR3 is made up of 14 amino acids. The V end lost 2 bases, the J end lost 4 bases, and 12 bases lay between the germline ends. This chain's CDR3 is CASSLPTDFYGYTF. The CDR3 DNA reads as TGCGCCAGCAGCTTACCGACAGACTTCTATGGCTACACCTTC.

This clonotype was detected a few times. The chain has TRBV29-1 and TRBJ2-7; D possibly matches TRBD1 or TRBD2 (5 bases each). The CDR3 extends over 11 amino acids. Per germline, CDR1 SQVTM and CDR2 ANQGSEA. Trimming took 4 bases from V and 5 from J, leaving 9 bases between them. The CDR3 DNA reads TGCAGCGTTGCGTCGGGGCACGAGCAGTACTTC. Its protein product is CSVASGHEQYF.

This clonotype showed up many times. The rearrangement joins TRBV7-9 to TRBJ2-7; D might be TRBD2 (5 bases). V lost 2 bases and J 7 bases, leaving 15 bases between the germline ends. Germline V gives CDR1 SEHNR, CDR2 FQNEAQ (reference sequence). This CDR3 has 14 residues. CDR3 coding DNA: TGTGCCAGCAGCTTATCTGGACTGGAAGGGGAGCAGTACTTC. Protein: CASSLSGLEGEQYF.

This clonotype was seen at least ten times. V is TRBV28 and J is TRBJ1-1; the match to TRBD1 covers 8 bases. This CDR3 has 15 residues. With V trimmed by 2 bases and J by 4 bases, 6 bases remained unmatched. The germline gives CDR1 MDHEN, CDR2 SYDVKM. The CDR3 protein is CASSLADRGGTEAFF. The CDR3, as DNA: TGTGCCAGCAGTTTAGCCGACAGGGGAGGCACTGAAGCTTTCTTT.

Many counts were recorded for this clonotype. This chain connects TRBV6-5 to TRBJ2-1, with a tentative D call TRBD1 (5 bases). V lost 0 bases, J lost 5 bases, and 8 bases lay in between. CDR3 length: 14 residues. The germline V gene encodes CDR1 MNHEY and CDR2 SVGAGI. The CDR3 DNA follows: TGTGCCAGCAGTTACTCGGGGCAGGACAATGAGCAGTTCTTC. Its translation is CASSYSGQDNEQFF.

Here the CDR3 DNA reads TGTGCCAGCGGGACTAGCGGGGGGGCCGGGAACAATGAGCAGTTCTTC. Amino acid sequence: CASGTSGGAGNNEQFF. J is TRBJ2-1 and V is TRBV11-3; 16 nucleotides line up with TRBD2. The CDR3 spans 16 residues. Germline CDR1 SGHNT, CDR2 YENEEA. V dropped 8 bases and J dropped 5; count of bases not matched to a gene: 6.

This clonotype has just a few counts. The rearrangement links TRBV5-1 to TRBJ1-2, with a possible D match to TRBD1 (6 bases). The CDR3 sequence is 18 residues long. CDR1 and CDR2 (germline): SGHRS, YFSETQ. Trimming took off 0 bases at V and 2 bases at J, with 20 bases between the two ends. CDR3 protein: CASSLALGGPTGNYGYTF. Here the CDR3 DNA reads TGCGCCAGCAGCTTGGCCCTTGGGGGTCCCACAGGGAACTATGGCTACACCTTC.

V and J are TRBV2 and TRBJ2-2; a weak D match, TRBD1 (6 bases). Per germline, CDR1 SNHLY and CDR2 FYNNEI. With 2 bases removed from V and 2 bases from J, the gap between germline ends came to 12 bases. The CDR3 runs to 16 residues. CDR3 DNA sequence: TGTGCCAGCAGTGAACAGGGGCTTGAAAACACCGGGGAGCTGTTTTTT. Protein sequence: CASSEQGLENTGELFF.

This clonotype showed up many times. V gene TRBV29-1 combines with J gene TRBJ1-1, with 8 bases matching TRBD1. There are 13 residues in the CDR3. The germline gives CDR1 SQVTM, CDR2 ANQGSEA. V lost 4 bases, J lost 1 base, and 2 bases stayed unmatched. CDR3 protein: CSVAQGANTEAFF. In nucleotides, the CDR3 is TGCAGCGTTGCTCAGGGGGCGAACACTGAAGCTTTCTTT.

This clonotype was counted ten times or more. The chain joins TRBV7-9 to TRBJ2-5; unclear D gene. Germline CDR1 is SEHNR and CDR2 is FQNEAQ (reference sequence). Trimming removed 1 base at V and 1 base at J, with 7 bases between. The CDR3 is 14 amino acids. CDR3 sequence reads: CASSLGNSQETQYF. CDR3 nucleotide sequence: TGTGCCAGCAGCTTAGGGAACAGCCAAGAGACCCAGTACTTC.